The 5 T cell receptor beta chains below were found in one sample sequenced in a study of shared clonotypes between healthy human individuals. TCRdb's table, derived via immunoSEQ multiplex PCR, lists solely in-frame clones and lacks some. This sample carries roughly 1.4 million clones, 98% of them seen once, and the ten largest clones take roughly 0.35%. Sequencing used naive CD4+ T cells sorted from blood. Subset reported: CD45RA+ positively selected. Source of these receptors: a man in his thirties or forties in good health.

V usage is TRBV5-4 and J usage is TRBJ1-4; a weak D match, TRBD1 (5 bases). The CDR3 is 14 residues long. With 1 base removed from V and 5 bases from J, the gap between germline ends came to 9 bases. Germline V gene data show CDR1 as SGHNT and CDR2 as YYREEE (reference sequence). The CDR3 loop is CASSLPGPNEKLFF. The CDR3 nucleotides read TGTGCCAGCAGCTTGCCGGGACCCAATGAAAAACTGTTTTTT.

This chain uses TRBV27 with TRBJ2-1; the match to TRBD2 covers 9 bases. V was pared by 1 base and J by 12 bases, with 10 bases of the junction left unmatched. Germline V CDR1 and CDR2: MNHEY, SMNVEV (reference sequence). This CDR3 is 15 amino acids long. CDR3 sequence: CASSLLSLAGAVQFF. The DNA of the CDR3 is TGTGCCAGCAGTTTATTGTCACTAGCGGGCGCGGTGCAGTTCTTC.

The chain combines TRBV7-2 with TRBJ2-1, with TRBD2 matching 14 bases. The V and J ends lost 5 bases and 1 base, in that order; junction bases with no gene match: 7. Germline CDR1 is SGHTA and CDR2 is FQGNSA. This CDR3 spans 18 amino acids. The CDR3 bases are TGTGCCAGCAGCGCCCCGACTAGCGGGAGGGGTTCCTACAATGAGCAGTTCTTC. It yields the protein CASSAPTSGRGSYNEQFF.

As regards this clone: At the DNA level, this CDR3 is encoded by other sequences in the same sample as well. The J gene is TRBJ2-5, the V gene TRBV18; D gene uncertain. The CDR3 extends over 13 amino acids. The V gene's germline CDR1 is KGHSH and CDR2 LQKENI. V lost 0 bases and J lost 2, with 4 bases in between. CDR3 sequence reads: CASSPPTQETQYF. In DNA, the CDR3 is TGTGCCAGCTCACCACCAACACAAGAGACCCAGTACTTC.

The chain combines TRBV18 with TRBJ2-3; D perhaps matches TRBD1 (5 bases). This CDR3 has 15 amino acids. The germline V gene encodes CDR1 KGHSH and CDR2 LQKENI. V was cut by 2 bases and J by 4 bases, with 13 bases left in between. The CDR3 loop is CASSPVQGTADTQYF. CDR3 bases: TGTGCCAGCTCACCAGTCCAGGGAACCGCAGATACGCAGTATTTT.